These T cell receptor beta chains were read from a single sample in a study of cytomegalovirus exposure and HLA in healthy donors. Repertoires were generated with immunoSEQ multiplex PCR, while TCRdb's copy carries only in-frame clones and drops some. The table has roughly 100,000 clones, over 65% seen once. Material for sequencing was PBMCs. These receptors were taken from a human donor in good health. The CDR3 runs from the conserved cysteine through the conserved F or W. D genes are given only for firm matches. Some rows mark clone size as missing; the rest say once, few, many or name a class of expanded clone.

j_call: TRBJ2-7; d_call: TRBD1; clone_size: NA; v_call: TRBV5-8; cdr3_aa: CASSSSGTAAYEQYF; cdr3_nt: TGTGCCAGCAGCTCCTCCGGGACAGCAGCCTACGAGCAGTACTTC
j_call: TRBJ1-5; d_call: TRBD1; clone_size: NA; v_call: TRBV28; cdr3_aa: CASSPGQVVYSNQPQHF; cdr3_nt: TGTGCCAGCAGTCCGGGACAGGTAGTTTATAGCAATCAGCCCCAGCATTTT
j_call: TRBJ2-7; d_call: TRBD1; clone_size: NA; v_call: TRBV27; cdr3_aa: CASSFGDSPYEQYF; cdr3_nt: TGTGCCAGCAGTTTTGGGGACAGCCCCTACGAGCAGTACTTC
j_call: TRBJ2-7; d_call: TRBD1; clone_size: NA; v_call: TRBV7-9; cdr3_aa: CASSTGGIEQYF; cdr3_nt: TGTGCCAGTTCCACAGGGGGCATCGAGCAGTACTTC
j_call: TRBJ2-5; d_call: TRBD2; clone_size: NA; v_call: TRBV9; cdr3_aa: CASSVVLAGWETQYF; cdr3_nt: TGTGCCAGCAGCGTAGTCTTAGCGGGGTGGGAGACCCAGTACTTC
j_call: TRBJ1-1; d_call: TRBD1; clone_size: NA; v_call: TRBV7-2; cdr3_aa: CASSRDRGPAFF; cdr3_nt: TGTGCCAGCAGCAGAGACAGGGGGCCAGCTTTCTTT
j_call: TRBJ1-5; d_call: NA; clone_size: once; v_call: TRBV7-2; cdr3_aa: CASSLPGSDQPQHF; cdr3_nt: TGTGCCAGCAGCCTACCAGGGTCGGATCAGCCCCAGCATTTT
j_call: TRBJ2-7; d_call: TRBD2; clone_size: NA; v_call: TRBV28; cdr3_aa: CASSLGLAGGYEQYF; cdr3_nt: TGTGCCAGCAGTTTGGGACTAGCGGGAGGGTACGAGCAGTACTTC
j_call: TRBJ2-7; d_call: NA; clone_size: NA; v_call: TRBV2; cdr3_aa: CASSEAPRANYEQYF; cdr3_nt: TGTGCCAGCAGTGAAGCGCCCAGGGCCAACTACGAGCAGTACTTC
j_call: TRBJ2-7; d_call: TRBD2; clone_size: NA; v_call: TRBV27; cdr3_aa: CASSLRAGGYYEQYF; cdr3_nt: TGTGCCAGCAGTTTGAGGGCGGGGGGTTATTACGAGCAGTACTTC
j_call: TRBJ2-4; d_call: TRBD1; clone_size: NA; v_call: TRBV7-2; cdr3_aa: CASSLQGAGIQYF; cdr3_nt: TGTGCCAGCAGCTTACAGGGGGCCGGCATTCAGTACTTC
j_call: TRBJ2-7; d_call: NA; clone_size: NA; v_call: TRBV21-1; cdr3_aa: CASTIGGTDGDSYEQYF; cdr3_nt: TGTGCCAGCACCATCGGGGGGACCGATGGTGACTCCTACGAGCAGTACTTC
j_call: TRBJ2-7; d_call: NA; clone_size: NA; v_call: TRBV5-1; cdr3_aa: CASSGRDFGYEQYF; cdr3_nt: TGCGCCAGCAGCGGCCGGGATTTTGGGTACGAGCAGTACTTC
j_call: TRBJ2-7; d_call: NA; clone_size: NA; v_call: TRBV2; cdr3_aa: CASSEGANEQYF; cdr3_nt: TGTGCCAGCAGTGAGGGGGCAAACGAGCAGTACTTC
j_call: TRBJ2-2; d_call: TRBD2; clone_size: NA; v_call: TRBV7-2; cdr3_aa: CASRQGRGRHTGELFF; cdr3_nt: TGTGCCAGCAGACAAGGGCGCGGGAGACACACCGGGGAGCTGTTTTTT
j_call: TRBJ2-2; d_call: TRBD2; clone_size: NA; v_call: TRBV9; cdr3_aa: CASSVEGLAGTSVGELFF; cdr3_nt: TGTGCCAGCAGCGTAGAAGGCCTAGCGGGTACCTCGGTCGGGGAGCTGTTTTTT
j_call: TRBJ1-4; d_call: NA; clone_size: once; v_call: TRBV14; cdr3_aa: CASSLETATNEKLFF; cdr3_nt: TGTGCCAGCAGCCTGGAGACAGCAACTAATGAAAAACTGTTTTTT
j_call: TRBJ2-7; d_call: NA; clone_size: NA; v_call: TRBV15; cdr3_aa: CATRQGSLLYEQYF; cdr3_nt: TGTGCCACCCGGCAGGGGAGCCTCCTTTACGAGCAGTACTTC
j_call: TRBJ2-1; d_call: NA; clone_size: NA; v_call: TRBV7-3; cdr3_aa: CASSLGEAYNEQFF; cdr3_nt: TGTGCCAGCAGCTTGGGGGAGGCCTACAATGAGCAGTTCTTC
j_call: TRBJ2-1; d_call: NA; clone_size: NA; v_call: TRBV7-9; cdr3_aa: CASSSTRSGYNEQFF; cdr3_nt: TGTGCCAGCAGCTCTACTCGTTCAGGGTACAATGAGCAGTTCTTC
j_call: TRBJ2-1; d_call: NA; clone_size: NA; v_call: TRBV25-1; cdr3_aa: CASSRELGGNEQFF; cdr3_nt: TGTGCCAGCAGTAGAGAACTAGGTGGGAATGAGCAGTTCTTC
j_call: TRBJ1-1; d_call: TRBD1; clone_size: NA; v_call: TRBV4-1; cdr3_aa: CASSQGQGAGQSTEAFF; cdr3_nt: TGCGCCAGCAGCCAAGGACAGGGGGCGGGTCAGAGCACTGAAGCTTTCTTT
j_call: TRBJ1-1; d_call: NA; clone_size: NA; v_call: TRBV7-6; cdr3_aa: CASSQEGPMNTEAFF; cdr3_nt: TGTGCCAGCAGTCAGGAGGGGCCGATGAACACTGAAGCTTTCTTT
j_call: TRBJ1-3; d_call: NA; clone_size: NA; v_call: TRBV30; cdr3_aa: CAWTTGGSGNTIYF; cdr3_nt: TGTGCCTGGACTACTGGGGGGTCGGGAAACACCATATATTTT
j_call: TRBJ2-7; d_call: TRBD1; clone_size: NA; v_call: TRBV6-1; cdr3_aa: CASRGQGLYEQYF; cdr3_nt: TGTGCCAGCAGGGGACAGGGTCTATACGAGCAGTACTTC
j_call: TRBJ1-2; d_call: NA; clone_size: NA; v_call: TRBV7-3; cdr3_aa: CASSPGGQGGYGYTF; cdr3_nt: TGTGCCAGCAGCCCCGGAGGGCAGGGCGGGTATGGCTACACCTTC
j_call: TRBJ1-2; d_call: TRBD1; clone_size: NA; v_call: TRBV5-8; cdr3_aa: CASSLARGPGYTF; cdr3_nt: TGTGCCAGCAGCTTGGCGAGGGGGCCTGGCTACACCTTC
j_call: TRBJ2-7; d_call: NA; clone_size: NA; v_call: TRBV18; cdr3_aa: CASSPEQVYEQYF; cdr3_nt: TGTGCCAGCTCACCGGAACAGGTCTACGAGCAGTACTTC
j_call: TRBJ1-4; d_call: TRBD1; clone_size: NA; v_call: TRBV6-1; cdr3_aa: CASKIGTANEKLFF; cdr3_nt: TGTGCCAGCAAGATCGGGACAGCTAATGAAAAACTGTTTTTT
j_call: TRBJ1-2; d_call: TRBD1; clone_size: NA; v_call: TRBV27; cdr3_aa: CASTSLGRNRDRGYGYTF; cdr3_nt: TGTGCCAGCACTTCCTTGGGTCGAAACCGGGACAGGGGCTATGGCTACACCTTC
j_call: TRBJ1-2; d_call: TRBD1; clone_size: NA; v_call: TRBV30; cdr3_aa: CAWSTRQGGGYTF; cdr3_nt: TGTGCCTGGTCCACCAGACAGGGGGGCGGCTACACCTTC
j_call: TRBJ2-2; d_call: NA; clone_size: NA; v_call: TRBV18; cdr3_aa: CASSLKSGTGELFF; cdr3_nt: TGTGCCAGCTCGCTTAAATCGGGCACCGGGGAGCTGTTTTTT
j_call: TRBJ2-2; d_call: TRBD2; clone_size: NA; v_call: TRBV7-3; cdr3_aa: CASSSYGLAGVDGELFF; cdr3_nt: TGTGCCAGCAGCTCCTACGGACTAGCGGGAGTTGACGGGGAGCTGTTTTTT
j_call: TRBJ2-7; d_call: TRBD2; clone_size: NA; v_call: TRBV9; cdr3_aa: CASSVSVSGRQNEQYF; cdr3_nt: TGTGCCAGCAGCGTATCCGTTAGCGGGAGACAGAACGAGCAGTACTTC
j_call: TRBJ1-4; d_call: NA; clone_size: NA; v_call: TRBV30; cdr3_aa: CAWRDREKLFF; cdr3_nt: TGTGCCTGGAGGGACAGAGAAAAACTGTTTTTT
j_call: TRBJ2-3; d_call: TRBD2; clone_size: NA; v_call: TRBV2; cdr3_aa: CASIGLAGGRDTQYF; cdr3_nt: TGTGCCAGCATTGGACTAGCGGGGGGCAGGGATACGCAGTATTTT
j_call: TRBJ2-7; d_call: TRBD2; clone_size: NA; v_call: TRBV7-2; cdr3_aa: CASSSQAGGGREQYF; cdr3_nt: TGTGCCAGCAGCTCGCAAGCGGGAGGGGGCCGCGAGCAGTACTTC
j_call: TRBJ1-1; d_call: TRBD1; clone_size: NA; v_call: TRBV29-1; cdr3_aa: CSVGTGLNTEAFF; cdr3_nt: TGCAGCGTAGGGACAGGGCTGAACACTGAAGCTTTCTTT
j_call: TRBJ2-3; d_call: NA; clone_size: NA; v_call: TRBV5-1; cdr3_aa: CASSLLSGTSTDTQYF; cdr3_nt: TGCGCCAGCAGCTTGCTCAGCGGAACTAGCACAGATACGCAGTATTTT
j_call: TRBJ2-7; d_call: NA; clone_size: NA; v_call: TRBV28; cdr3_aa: CASSLYSYEQYF; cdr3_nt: TGTGCCAGCAGTTTATACAGCTACGAGCAGTACTTC
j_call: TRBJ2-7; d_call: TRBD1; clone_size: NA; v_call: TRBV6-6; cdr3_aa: CASSSAGTGFYEQYF; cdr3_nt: TGTGCCAGCAGTTCCGCCGGGACAGGATTTTACGAGCAGTACTTC
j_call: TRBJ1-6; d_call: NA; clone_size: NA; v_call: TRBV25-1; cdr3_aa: CASSERRDSPLHF; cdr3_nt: TGTGCCAGCAGTGAGAGACGGGATTCACCCCTCCACTTT
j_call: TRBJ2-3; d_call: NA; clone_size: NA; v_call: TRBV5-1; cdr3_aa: CASSDGTPGGTDTQYF; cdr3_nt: TGCGCCAGCAGCGACGGGACCCCGGGAGGCACAGATACGCAGTATTTT
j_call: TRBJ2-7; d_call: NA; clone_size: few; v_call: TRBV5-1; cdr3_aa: CASSYDGEAYEQYF; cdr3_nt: TGCGCCAGCAGTTACGACGGGGAAGCCTACGAGCAGTACTTC
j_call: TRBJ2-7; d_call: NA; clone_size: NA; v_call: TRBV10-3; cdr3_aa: CAISEDSSYEQYF; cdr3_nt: TGTGCCATCAGTGAGGACAGTTCCTACGAGCAGTACTTC
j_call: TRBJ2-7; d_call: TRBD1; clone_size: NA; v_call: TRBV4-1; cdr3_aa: CASSSPGGLGEQYF; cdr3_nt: TGCGCCAGCAGCTCCCCAGGGGGCCTCGGCGAGCAGTACTTC
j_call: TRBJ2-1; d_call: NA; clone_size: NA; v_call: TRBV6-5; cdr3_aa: CASSYELAGNGQFF; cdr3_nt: TGTGCCAGCAGTTACGAGCTAGCAGGCAATGGGCAGTTCTTC
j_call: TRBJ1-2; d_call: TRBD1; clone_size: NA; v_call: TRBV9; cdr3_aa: CASSISGQVLGYTF; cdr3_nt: TGTGCCAGCAGCATCAGCGGACAGGTTCTAGGCTACACCTTC